This TCR beta chain was sequenced in a study of T cell responses to AZD1222 COVID-19 vaccine. Findings and caveats of the study: Repertoire collection took place solely once the T cell response had peaked. Clonal diversity was possibly underestimated, and white British individuals and females predominated among donors. Two doses of AZD1222 preceded a rise in Spike-specific TCR breadth and depth. Of spike-specific TCRs, nearly half reportedly target regions left unmutated in variants.

The repertoire was sequenced with immunoSEQ multiplex PCR; TCRdb's copy has only in-frame clones and lacks some. This sample has 53,000 or so clones, with 85% found just once. This CDR3 region has 15 residues. The ends lost 4 bases at V and 4 bases at J; junction bases unmatched: 7. CDR1 is SGHRS and CDR2 is YFSETQ in the germline V gene. On this clone itself: The antigen remains unidentified.

Sequenced here: peripheral blood, sampled on day 0 of MenACWY control vaccination. The chain is built from TRBV5-1 and TRBJ1-4; 7 bases align to TRBD1. The clonotype originates from an adult in good health. The CDR3 coding sequence is TGCGCCAGCAGCCCCAGGGACAGAATTAATGAAAAACTGTTTTTT. This gives the protein CASSPRDRINEKLFF. Together with reference TRBV5-1 and TRBJ1-4, the CDR3 gives the full variable domain: KAGVTQTPRYLIKTRGQQVTLSCSPISGHRSVSWYQQTPGQGLQFLFEYFSETQRNKGNFPGRFSGRQFSNSRSEMNVSTLELGDSALYLCASSPRDRINEKLFFGSGTQLSVL.